Sequencing of this T cell receptor beta chain was carried out in a study of shared clonotypes between healthy human individuals. Looking at the study overall: Every donor yielded three CD4 naive, three CD4 memory, two CD8 naive and one CD8 memory plate.

The method was immunoSEQ multiplex PCR; TCRdb's version includes in-frame clones alone and lacks a portion of them. Here the sample spans approximately 2.3 million clones, approximately 95% being singletons. The germline gives CDR1 MNHNS, CDR2 SASEGT. Trimming removed 4 bases from V and 0 bases from J, with 10 bases in between. The CDR3 loop spans 14 amino acids. The receptor was isolated from a man younger than 35 in good health. Some clones in this sample may be carry-over from other donors' samples. V usage is TRBV6-1 and J usage is TRBJ2-7; possible D gene TRBD1, 5 bases. What was sequenced was naive CD4+ T cells from PBMCs. Subset meaning: CD45RA+ positively selected. CDR3 protein: CASSGRQSSYEQYF. For the CDR3, the DNA is TGTGCCAGCAGTGGAAGACAGAGCTCCTACGAGCAGTACTTC.